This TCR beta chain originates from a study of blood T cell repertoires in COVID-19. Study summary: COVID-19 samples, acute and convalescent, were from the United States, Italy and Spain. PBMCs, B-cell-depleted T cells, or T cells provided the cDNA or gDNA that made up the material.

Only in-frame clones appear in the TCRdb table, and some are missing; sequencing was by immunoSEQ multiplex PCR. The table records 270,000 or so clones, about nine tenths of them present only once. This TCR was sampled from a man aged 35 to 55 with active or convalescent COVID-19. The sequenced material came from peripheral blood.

For the CDR3, the DNA is TGTGCCAGTCTAGCCATAGACACCGGGGAGCTGTTTTTT. Amino acid sequence: CASLAIDTGELFF. This sequence joins TRBV28 and TRBJ2-2, with a possible D match to TRBD2 (5 bases). CDR3 length equals 13 residues. Germline values: CDR1 MDHEN, CDR2 SYDVKM. Trimming cost V 9 bases and J 3 bases, with 11 bases left between them.